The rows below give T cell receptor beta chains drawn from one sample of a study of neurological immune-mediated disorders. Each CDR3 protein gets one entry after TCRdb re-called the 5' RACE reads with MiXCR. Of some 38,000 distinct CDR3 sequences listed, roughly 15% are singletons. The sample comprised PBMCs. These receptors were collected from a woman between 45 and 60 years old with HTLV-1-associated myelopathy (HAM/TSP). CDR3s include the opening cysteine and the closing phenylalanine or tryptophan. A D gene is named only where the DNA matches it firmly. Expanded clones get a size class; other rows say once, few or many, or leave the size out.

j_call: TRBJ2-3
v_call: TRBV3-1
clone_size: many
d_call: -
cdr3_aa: CASSLGRGDTQYF
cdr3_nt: TGTGCCAGCAGCCTGGGCAGGGGAGATACGCAGTATTTT

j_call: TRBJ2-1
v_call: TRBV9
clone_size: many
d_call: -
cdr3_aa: CASSVSGDPYNEQFF
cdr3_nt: TGTGCCAGCAGCGTAAGCGGCGACCCCTACAATGAGCAGTTCTTC

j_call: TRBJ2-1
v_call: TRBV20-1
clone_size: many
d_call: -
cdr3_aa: CSARDLGTASYNEQFF
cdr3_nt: TGCAGTGCTAGAGATCTAGGCACTGCCTCCTACAATGAGCAGTTCTTC

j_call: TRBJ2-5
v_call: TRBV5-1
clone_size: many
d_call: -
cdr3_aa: CASSRGLAQETQYF
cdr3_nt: TGCGCCAGCAGCCGGGGACTTGCCCAAGAGACCCAGTACTTC

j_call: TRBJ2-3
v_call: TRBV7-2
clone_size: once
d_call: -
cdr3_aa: CVSSLALGGTDTQYF
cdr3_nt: TGTGTTAGCAGCTTAGCGCTAGGAGGCACAGATACGCAGTATTTT

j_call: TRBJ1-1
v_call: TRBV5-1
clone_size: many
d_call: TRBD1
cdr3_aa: CASSQEGQGNTEAFF
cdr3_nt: TGCGCCAGCAGCCAAGAAGGACAGGGGAACACTGAAGCTTTCTTT

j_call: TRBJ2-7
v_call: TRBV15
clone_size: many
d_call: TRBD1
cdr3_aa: CATSRDFAGQGGYEQYF
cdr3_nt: TGTGCCACCAGCAGAGATTTCGCGGGACAGGGTGGTTACGAGCAGTACTTC

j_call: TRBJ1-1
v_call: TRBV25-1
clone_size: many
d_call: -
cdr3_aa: CASRAGQNTEAFF
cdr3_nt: TGTGCCAGCAGGGCGGGACAGAACACTGAAGCTTTCTTT

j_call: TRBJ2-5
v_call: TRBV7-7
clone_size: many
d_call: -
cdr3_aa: CASSWGGLMTETQYF
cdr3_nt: TGTGCTAGCAGCTGGGGGGGGCTTATGACGGAGACCCAGTACTTC

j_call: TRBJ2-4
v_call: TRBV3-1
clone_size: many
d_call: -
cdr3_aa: CASSASGASNIQYF
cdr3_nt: TGTGCCAGCAGCGCCAGTGGGGCTTCAAACATTCAGTACTTC

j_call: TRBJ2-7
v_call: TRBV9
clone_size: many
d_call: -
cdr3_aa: CASSVDGDPDEQYF
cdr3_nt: TGTGCCAGCAGCGTAGATGGGGACCCGGACGAGCAGTACTTC

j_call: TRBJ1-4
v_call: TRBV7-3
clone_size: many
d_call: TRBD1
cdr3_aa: CASSLDREEKLFF
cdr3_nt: TGTGCCAGCAGTCTGGACAGGGAAGAAAAACTGTTTTTT

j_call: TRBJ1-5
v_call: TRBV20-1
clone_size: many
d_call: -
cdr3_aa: CSARVGPASDQPQHF
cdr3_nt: TGCAGTGCTAGGGTGGGACCGGCCAGTGATCAGCCCCAGCATTTT

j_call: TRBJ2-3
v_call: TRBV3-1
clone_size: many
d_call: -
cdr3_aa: CASSQQSSGTQYF
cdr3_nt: TGTGCCAGCAGCCAACAATCCAGTGGTACGCAGTATTTT

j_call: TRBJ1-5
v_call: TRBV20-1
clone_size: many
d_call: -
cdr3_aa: CSARAAGAINQPQHF
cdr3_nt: TGCAGTGCTAGAGCAGCAGGGGCAATAAATCAGCCCCAGCATTTT

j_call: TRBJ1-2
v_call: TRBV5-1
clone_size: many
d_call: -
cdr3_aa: CASREPQDYGYTF
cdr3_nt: TGCGCCAGCAGGGAACCTCAGGACTATGGCTACACCTTC

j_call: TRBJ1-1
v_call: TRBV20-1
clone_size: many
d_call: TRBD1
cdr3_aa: CSARRDRARGTEAFF
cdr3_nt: TGCAGTGCTAGAAGGGACAGGGCTAGGGGCACTGAAGCTTTCTTT

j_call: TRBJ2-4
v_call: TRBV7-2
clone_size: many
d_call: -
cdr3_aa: CASNKGGSKNIQYF
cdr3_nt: TGTGCCAGCAATAAGGGGGGGTCCAAAAACATTCAGTACTTC

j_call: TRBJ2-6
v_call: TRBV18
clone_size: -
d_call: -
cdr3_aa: CASSFWTDLLGANVLTF
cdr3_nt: TGTGCCAGCTCATTTTGGACGGACCTGCTCGGGGCCAACGTCCTGACTTTC

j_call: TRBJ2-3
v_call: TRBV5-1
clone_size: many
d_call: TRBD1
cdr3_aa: CASRRTGADTQYF
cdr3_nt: TGCGCCAGCAGACGAACAGGGGCAGATACGCAGTATTTT

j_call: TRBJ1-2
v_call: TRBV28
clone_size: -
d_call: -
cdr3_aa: CASSESFREENGYTF
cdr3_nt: TGTGCCAGCAGCGAATCATTCAGGGAGGAGAATGGCTACACCTTC

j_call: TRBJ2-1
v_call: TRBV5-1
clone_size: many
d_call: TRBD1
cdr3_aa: CASSHGDRYNEQFF
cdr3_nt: TGCGCCAGCAGCCACGGGGACAGGTACAATGAGCAGTTCTTC

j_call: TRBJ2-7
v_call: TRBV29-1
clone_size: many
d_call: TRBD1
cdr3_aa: CSVQPQGVSYEQYF
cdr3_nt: TGCAGCGTTCAACCTCAGGGGGTATCCTACGAGCAGTACTTC

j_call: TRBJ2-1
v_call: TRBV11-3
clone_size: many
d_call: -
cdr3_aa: CASSSDGTLFYNEQFF
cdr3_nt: TGTGCCAGCAGCTCAGACGGGACACTATTCTACAATGAGCAGTTCTTC

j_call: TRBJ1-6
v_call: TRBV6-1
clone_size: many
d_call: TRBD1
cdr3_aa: CASTGQGRTYNSPLHF
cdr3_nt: TGTGCCAGCACTGGACAGGGGAGAACCTATAATTCACCCCTCCACTTT

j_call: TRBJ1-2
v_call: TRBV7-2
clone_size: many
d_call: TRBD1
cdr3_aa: CASSFGGQDYGYTF
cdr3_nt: TGTGCCAGCAGCTTTGGGGGACAGGACTATGGCTACACCTTC

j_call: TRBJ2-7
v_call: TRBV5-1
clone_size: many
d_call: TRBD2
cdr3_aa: CASSLGWTGGFYEQYF
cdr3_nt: TGCGCCAGCAGCTTGGGTTGGACGGGGGGTTTCTACGAGCAGTACTTC

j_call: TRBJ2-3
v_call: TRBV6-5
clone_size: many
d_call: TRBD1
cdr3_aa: CASSRTATGISTDTQYF
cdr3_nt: TGTGCCAGCAGTCGGACTGCGACAGGGATTAGCACAGATACGCAGTATTTT

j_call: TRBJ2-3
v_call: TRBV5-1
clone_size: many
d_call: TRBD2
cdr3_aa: CASSNGGEDTQYF
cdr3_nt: TGCGCCAGCAGCAACGGGGGGGAGGATACGCAGTATTTT

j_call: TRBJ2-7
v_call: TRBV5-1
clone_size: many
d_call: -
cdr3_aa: CASSLGPAETYEQYF
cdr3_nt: TGCGCCAGCAGCTTGGGACCCGCTGAAACCTACGAGCAGTACTTC

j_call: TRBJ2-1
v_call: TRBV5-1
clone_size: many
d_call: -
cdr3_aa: CASSPTTPPGDEQFF
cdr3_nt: TGCGCCAGCAGCCCGACTACCCCCCCCGGTGATGAGCAGTTCTTC

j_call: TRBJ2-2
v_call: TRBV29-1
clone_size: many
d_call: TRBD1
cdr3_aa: CSALSGTVSTNTGELFF
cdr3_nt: TGCAGCGCATTATCCGGGACAGTAAGCACGAACACCGGGGAGCTGTTTTTT

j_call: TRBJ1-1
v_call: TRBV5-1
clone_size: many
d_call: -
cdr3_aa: CASSLEAGRGTEAFF
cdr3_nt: TGCGCCAGCAGCTTGGAAGCGGGGCGGGGCACTGAAGCTTTCTTT

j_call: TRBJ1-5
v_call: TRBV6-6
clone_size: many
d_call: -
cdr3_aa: CASSYRGDQHF
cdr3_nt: TGTGCCAGCAGTTACCGAGGGGACCAGCATTTT

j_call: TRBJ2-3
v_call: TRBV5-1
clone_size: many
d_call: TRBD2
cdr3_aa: CASSFRGDTDTQYF
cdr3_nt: TGCGCCAGCAGCTTCCGGGGGGACACAGATACGCAGTATTTT

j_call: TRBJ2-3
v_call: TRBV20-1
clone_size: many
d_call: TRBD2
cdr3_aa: CSARAPWSGDTDTQYF
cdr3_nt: TGCAGTGCTAGAGCCCCCTGGAGCGGGGACACAGATACGCAGTATTTT

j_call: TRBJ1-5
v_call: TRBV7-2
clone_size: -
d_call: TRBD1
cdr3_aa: CASSIWTGGAFGQPQHF
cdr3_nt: TGTGCCAGCAGCATCTGGACAGGGGGCGCGTTCGGTCAGCCCCAGCATTTT

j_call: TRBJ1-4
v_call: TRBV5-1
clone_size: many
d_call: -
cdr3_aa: CASSLADRLKSTNEKLFF
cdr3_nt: TGCGCCAGCAGCTTAGCGGACAGATTAAAGTCGACTAATGAAAAACTGTTTTTT

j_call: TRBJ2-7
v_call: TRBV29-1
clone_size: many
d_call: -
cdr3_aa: CSVEDGTHEQYF
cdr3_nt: TGCAGCGTTGAAGATGGGACGCATGAGCAGTACTTC

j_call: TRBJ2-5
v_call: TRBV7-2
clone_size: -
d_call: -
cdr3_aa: CASSLSTETQYF
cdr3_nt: TGTGCCAGCAGCCTTTCAACGGAGACCCAGTACTTC

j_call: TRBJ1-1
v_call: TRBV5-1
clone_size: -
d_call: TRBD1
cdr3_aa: CASSLLEQGARGEAFF
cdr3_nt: TGCGCCAGCAGCTTGCTCGAACAGGGGGCCCGTGGTGAAGCTTTCTTT

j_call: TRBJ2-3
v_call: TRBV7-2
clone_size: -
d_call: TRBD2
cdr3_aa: CASSPHVGTITDTQYF
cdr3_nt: TGTGCCAGCAGCCCCCATGTAGGGACTATCACAGATACGCAGTATTTT

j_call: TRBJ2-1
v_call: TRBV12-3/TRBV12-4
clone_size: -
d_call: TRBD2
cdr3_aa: CASSSRGTSIDEQFF
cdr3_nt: TGTGCCAGCAGTTCTCGGGGGACTAGCATCGATGAGCAGTTCTTC

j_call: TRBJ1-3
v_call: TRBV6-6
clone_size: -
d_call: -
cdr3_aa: CASSILNTIYF
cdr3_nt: TGTGCCAGCAGCATTCTAAATACCATATATTTT

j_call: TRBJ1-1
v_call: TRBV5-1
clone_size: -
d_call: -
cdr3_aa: CASSLLAEPREAFF
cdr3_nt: TGCGCCAGCAGCTTGTTGGCGGAGCCGCGTGAAGCTTTCTTT

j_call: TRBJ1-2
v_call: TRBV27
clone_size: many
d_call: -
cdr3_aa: CASSLQGAGYTF
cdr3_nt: TGTGCCAGCAGTCTGCAGGGTGCCGGCTACACCTTC

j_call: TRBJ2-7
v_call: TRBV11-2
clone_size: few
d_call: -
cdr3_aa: CASSPLSRGRGDTYEQYF
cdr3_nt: TGTGCCAGCAGCCCATTAAGTAGAGGTCGAGGGGACACCTACGAGCAGTACTTC

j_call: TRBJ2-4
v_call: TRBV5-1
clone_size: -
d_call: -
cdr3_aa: CASSPTGTPENIQYF
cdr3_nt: TGCGCCAGCAGCCCGACCGGGACACCCGAAAACATTCAGTACTTC

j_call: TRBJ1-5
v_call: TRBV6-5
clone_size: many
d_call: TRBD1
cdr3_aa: CASSPGGKGNQPQHF
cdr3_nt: TGTGCCAGCAGTCCAGGGGGCAAGGGCAATCAGCCCCAGCATTTT

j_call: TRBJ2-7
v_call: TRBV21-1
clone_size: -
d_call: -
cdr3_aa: CASSRLPPSYEQYF
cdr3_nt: TGTGCCAGCAGCAGGCTCCCCCCCTCCTACGAGCAGTACTTC

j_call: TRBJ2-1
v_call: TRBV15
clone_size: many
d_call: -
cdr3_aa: CATSRDGGNEQFF
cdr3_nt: TGTGCCACCAGCAGAGATGGGGGCAATGAGCAGTTCTTC